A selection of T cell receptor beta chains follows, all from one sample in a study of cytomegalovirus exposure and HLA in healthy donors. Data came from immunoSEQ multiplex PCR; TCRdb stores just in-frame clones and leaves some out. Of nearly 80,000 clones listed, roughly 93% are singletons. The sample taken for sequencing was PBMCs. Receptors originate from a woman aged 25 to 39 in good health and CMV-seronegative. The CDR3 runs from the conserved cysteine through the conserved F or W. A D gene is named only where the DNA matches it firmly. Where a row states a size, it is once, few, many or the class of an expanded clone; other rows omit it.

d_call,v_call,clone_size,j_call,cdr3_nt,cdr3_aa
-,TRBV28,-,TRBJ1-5,TGTGCCAGCAGTACGACAGTTAGCAATCAGCCCCAGCATTTT,CASSTTVSNQPQHF
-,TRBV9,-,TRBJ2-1,TGTGCCAGCAGCGTAGATACCGGGGTGGGCATCAGGAATGAGCAGTTCTTC,CASSVDTGVGIRNEQFF
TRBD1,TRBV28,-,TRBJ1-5,TGTGCCAGCAGTACACAGGGGGCCAATCAGCCCCAGCATTTT,CASSTQGANQPQHF
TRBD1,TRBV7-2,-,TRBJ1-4,TGTGCCAGCAGCTTAGTAGCCTCAGGGGGCAATGAAAAACTGTTTTTT,CASSLVASGGNEKLFF
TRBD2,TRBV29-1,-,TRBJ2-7,TGCAGCGTTGAAACCCGACTAGCGCCGTACGAGCAGTACTTC,CSVETRLAPYEQYF
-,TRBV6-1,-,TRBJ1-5,TGTGCCAGCAGTTGGACAGCACGGGGCAATCAGCCCCAGCATTTT,CASSWTARGNQPQHF
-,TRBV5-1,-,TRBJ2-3,TGCGCCAGCAGCCCCGGCGACCCGGGAGATACGCAGTATTTT,CASSPGDPGDTQYF
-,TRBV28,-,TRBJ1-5,TGTGCCAGCAGTTTACGGCCAGGGAGGACCAATCAGCCCCAGCATTTT,CASSLRPGRTNQPQHF
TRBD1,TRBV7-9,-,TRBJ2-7,TGTGCCAGCAGCGTGGGACAGGGGAGGGCTTACGAGCAGTACTTC,CASSVGQGRAYEQYF
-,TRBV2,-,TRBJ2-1,TGTGCCAGCAGTGAGGGTTCTAGCCCCTCACAAAGTGAGCAGTTCTTC,CASSEGSSPSQSEQFF
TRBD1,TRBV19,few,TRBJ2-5,TGTGCCAGTAGTACCACACAGGGGCCCCAAGAGACCCAGTACTTC,CASSTTQGPQETQYF
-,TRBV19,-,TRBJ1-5,TGTGCCAGTACTGGAGTTGGGTTCTATAGCAATCAGCCCCAGCATTTT,CASTGVGFYSNQPQHF
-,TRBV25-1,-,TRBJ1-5,TGTGCCAGCAGTGAACGGGGGGGGAATCAGCCCCAGCATTTT,CASSERGGNQPQHF
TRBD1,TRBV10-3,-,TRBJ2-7,TGTGCCATCAGGACTTCGACAGGGGGAAGCGAGCAGTACTTC,CAIRTSTGGSEQYF
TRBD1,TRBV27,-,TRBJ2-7,TGTGCCAGCAGTAGAACCGGGACAGGGAGCTCCTACGAGCAGTACTTC,CASSRTGTGSSYEQYF
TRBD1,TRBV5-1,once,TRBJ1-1,TGCGCCAGCAGCGATCGGACAGGGAGAGCGAACACTGAAGCTTTCTTT,CASSDRTGRANTEAFF
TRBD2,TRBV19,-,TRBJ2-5,TGTGCCAGTAGTATATCTAGCGGGAGCGAGACCCAGTACTTC,CASSISSGSETQYF